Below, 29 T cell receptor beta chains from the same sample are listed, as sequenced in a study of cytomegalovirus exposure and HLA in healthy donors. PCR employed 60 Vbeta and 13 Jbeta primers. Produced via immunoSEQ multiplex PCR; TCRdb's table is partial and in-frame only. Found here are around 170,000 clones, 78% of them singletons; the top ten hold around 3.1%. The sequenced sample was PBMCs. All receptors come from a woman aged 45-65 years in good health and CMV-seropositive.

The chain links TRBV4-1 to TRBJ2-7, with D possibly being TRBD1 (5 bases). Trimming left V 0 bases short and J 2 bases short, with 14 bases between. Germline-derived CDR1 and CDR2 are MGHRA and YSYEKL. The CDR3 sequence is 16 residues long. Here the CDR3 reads CASSQEGQVGTYEQYF. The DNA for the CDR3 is TGCGCCAGCAGCCAAGAGGGGCAGGTGGGGACCTACGAGCAGTACTTC.

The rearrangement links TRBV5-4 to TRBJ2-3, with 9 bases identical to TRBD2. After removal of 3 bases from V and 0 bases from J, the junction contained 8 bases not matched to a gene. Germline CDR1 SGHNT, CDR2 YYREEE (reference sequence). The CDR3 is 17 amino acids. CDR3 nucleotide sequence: TGTGCCAGCAGCTGGGACGGGACTAGCCTAAGCACAGATACGCAGTATTTT. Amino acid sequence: CASSWDGTSLSTDTQYF.

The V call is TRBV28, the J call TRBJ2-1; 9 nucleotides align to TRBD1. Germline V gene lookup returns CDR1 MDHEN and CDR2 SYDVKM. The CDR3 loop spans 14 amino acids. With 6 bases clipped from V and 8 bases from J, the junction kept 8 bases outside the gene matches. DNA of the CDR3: TGTGCCAGCAGGATGGACAGGGGCTTAGATGAGCAGTTCTTC. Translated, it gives CASRMDRGLDEQFF.

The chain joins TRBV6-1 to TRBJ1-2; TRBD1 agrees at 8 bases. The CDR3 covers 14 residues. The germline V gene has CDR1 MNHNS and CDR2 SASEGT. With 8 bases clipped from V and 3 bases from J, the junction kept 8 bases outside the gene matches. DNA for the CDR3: TGTGCCAGCGGTGGACAGGGTAGTGACTATGGCTACACCTTC. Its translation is CASGGQGSDYGYTF.

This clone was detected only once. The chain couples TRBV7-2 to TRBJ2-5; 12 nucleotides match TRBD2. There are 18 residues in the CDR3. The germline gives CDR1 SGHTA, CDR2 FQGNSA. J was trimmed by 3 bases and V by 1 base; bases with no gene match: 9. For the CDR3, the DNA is TGTGCCAGCAGCTTAGGGCTAGCGGGAGGGCCCAGGAAAGAGACCCAGTACTTC. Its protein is CASSLGLAGGPRKETQYF. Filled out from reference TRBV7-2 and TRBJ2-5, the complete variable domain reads GAGVSQSPSNKVTEKGKDVELRCDPISGHTALYWYRQSLGQGLEFLIYFQGNSAPDKSGLPSDRFSAERTGGSVSTLTIQRTQQEDSAVYLCASSLGLAGGPRKETQYFGPGTRLLVL.

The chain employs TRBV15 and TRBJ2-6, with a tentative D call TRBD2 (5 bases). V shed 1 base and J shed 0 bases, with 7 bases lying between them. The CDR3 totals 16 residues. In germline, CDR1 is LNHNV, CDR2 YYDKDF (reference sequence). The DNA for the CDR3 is TGTGCCACCAGCAGAGGGGGAGCCTCTGGGGCCAACGTCCTGACTTTC. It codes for CATSRGGASGANVLTF. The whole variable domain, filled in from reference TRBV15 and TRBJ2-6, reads DAMVIQNPRYQVTQFGKPVTLSCSQTLNHNVMYWYQQKSSQAPKLLFHYYDKDFNNEADTPDNFQSRRPNTSFCFLDIRSPGLGDTAMYLCATSRGGASGANVLTFGAGSRLTVL.

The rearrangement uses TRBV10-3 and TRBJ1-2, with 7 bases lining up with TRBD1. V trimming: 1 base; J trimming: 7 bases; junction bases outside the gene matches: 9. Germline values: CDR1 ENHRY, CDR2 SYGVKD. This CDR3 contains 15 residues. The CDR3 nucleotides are TGTGCCATCAGTGAGTTTCAGGCAGGGGGTTCTGGCTACACCTTC. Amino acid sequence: CAISEFQAGGSGYTF.

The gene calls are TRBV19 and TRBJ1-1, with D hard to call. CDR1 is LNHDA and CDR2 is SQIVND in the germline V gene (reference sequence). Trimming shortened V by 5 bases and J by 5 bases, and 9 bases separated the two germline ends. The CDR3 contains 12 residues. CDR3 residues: CASSDAGTEAFF. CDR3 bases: TGTGCCAGTAGTGATGCGGGGACTGAAGCTTTCTTT.

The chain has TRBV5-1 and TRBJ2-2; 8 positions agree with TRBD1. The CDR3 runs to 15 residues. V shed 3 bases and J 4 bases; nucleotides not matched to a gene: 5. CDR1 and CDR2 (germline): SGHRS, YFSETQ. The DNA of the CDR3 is TGCGCCAGCAGCTCGGACAGGGTTGTCACCGGGGAGCTGTTTTTT. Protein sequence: CASSSDRVVTGELFF.

CDR3 in DNA: TGTGCCAGCAGCCCCGAAGGGGGCGCAGGCTACACCTTC. It encodes CASSPEGGAGYTF. The rearrangement joins TRBV6-4 to TRBJ1-2; 7 bases are shared with TRBD1. The CDR3 has 13 amino acids. Germline V gives CDR1 MRHNA, CDR2 SNTAGT. V shed 6 bases and J 8 bases; nucleotides not matched to a gene: 9.

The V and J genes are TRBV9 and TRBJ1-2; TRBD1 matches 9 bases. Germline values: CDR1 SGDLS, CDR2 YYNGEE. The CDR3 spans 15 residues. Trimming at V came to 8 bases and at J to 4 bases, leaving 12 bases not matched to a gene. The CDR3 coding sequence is TGTGCCAGACTGGGACAGGGAGGAGGTTTCTATGGCTACACCTTC. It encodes CARLGQGGGFYGYTF.

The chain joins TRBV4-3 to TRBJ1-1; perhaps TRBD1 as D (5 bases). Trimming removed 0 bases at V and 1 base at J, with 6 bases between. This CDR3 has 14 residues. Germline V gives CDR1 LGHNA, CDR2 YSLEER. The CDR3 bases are TGCGCCAGCAGCCAAGAGACAGCGAACACTGAAGCTTTCTTT. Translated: CASSQETANTEAFF.

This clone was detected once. The DNA of the CDR3 is TGTGCCAGCAATAGGGACGGGAGTACAGATACGCAGTATTTT. Translating gives CASNRDGSTDTQYF. The V call is TRBV2, the J call TRBJ2-3; possible D gene TRBD2, 6 bases. This CDR3 region has 14 residues. The V end lost 7 bases, the J end lost 3 bases, and 14 bases lay between the germline ends. Per the germline V gene, CDR1 is SNHLY and CDR2 is FYNNEI.

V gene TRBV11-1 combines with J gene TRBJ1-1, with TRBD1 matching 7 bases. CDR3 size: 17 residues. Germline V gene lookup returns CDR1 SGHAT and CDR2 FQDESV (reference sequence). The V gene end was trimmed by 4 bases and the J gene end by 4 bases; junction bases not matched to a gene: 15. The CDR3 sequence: CASSSIGGDRASTEAFF. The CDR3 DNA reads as TGTGCCAGCAGCTCAATTGGGGGAGACAGGGCGAGCACTGAAGCTTTCTTT.

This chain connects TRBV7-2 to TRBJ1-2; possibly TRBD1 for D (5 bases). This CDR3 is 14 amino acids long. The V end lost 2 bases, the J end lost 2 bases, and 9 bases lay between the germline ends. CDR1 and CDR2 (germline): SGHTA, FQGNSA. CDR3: CASSLSRGNYGYTF. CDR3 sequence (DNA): TGTGCCAGCAGCTTAAGTCGGGGGAACTATGGCTACACCTTC. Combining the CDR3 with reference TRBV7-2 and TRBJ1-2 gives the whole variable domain GAGVSQSPSNKVTEKGKDVELRCDPISGHTALYWYRQSLGQGLEFLIYFQGNSAPDKSGLPSDRFSAERTGGSVSTLTIQRTQQEDSAVYLCASSLSRGNYGYTFGSGTRLTVV.

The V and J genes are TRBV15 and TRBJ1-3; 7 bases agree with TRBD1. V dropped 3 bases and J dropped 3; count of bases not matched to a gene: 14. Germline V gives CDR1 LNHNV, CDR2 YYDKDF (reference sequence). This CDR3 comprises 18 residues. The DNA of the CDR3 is TGTGCCACCAGCAGGGATTCCCCCAGACAGGGAGTTGGAAACACCATATATTTT. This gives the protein CATSRDSPRQGVGNTIYF.

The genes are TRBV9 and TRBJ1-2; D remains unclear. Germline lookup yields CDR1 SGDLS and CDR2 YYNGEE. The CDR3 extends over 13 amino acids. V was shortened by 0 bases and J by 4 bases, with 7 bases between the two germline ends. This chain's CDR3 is CASSVDGSYGYTF. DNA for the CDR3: TGTGCCAGCAGCGTAGACGGTAGCTATGGCTACACCTTC.

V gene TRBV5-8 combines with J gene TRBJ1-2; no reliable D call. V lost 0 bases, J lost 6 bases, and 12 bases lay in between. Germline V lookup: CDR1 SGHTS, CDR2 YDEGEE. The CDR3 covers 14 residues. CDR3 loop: CASSLEEGSHGYTF. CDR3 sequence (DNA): TGTGCCAGCAGCTTGGAAGAGGGTTCACATGGCTACACCTTC.

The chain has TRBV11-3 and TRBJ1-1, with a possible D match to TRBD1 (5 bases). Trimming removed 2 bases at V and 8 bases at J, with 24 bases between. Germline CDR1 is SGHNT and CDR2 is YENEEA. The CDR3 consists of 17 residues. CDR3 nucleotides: TGTGCCAGCAGCTTAAGATACGAGGCCCTCAGGGCCCCCGAAGCTTTCTTT. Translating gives CASSLRYEALRAPEAFF.

Here the CDR3 reads CASSTYGLATDTQYF. In DNA form, the CDR3 reads TGTGCCAGCAGTACTTACGGACTAGCGACAGATACGCAGTATTTT. The chain uses TRBV28 and TRBJ2-3; TRBD2 agrees at 9 bases. The CDR3 totals 15 residues. V lost 5 bases, J lost 3 bases, and 6 bases stayed unmatched. Germline CDR1 reads MDHEN; CDR2 reads SYDVKM.

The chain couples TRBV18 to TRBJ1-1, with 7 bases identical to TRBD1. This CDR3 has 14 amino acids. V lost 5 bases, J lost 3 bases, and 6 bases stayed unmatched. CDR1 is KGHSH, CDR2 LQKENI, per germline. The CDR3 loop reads CASSSTGRDTEAFF. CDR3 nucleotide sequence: TGTGCCAGCTCATCGACAGGGCGGGACACTGAAGCTTTCTTT.

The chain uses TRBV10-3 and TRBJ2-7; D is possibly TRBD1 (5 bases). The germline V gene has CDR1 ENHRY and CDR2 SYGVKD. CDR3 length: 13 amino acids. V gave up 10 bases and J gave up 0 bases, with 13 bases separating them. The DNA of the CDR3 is TGTGCCAGTGAGGACACTTCCTCCTACGAGCAGTACTTC. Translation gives CASEDTSSYEQYF.

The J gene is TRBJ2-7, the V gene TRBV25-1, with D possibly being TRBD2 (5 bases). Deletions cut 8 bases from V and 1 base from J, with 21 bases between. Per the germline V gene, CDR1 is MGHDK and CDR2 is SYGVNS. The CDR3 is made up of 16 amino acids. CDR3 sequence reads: CASSRPGMGRSYEQYF. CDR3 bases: TGTGCCAGCTCCCGCCCCGGGATGGGTAGGTCCTACGAGCAGTACTTC.

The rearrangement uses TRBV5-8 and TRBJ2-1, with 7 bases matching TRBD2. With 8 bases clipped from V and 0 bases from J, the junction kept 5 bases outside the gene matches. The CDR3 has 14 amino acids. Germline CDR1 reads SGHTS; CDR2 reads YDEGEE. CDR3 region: CASFGGSSYNEQFF. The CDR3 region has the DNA TGTGCCAGTTTTGGCGGGAGCTCCTACAATGAGCAGTTCTTC.

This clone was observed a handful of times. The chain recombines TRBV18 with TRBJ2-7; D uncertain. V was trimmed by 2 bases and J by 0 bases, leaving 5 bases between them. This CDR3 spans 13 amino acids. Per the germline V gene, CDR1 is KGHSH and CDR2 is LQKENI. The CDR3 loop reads CASSPSNSYEQYF. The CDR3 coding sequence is TGTGCCAGCTCACCATCTAACTCCTACGAGCAGTACTTC.

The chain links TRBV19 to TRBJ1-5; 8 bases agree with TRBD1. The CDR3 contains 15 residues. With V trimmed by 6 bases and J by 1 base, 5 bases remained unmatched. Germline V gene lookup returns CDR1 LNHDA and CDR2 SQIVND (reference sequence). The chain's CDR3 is CASREDRASNQPQHF. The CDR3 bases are TGTGCCAGTAGAGAGGACAGGGCGAGCAATCAGCCCCAGCATTTT.

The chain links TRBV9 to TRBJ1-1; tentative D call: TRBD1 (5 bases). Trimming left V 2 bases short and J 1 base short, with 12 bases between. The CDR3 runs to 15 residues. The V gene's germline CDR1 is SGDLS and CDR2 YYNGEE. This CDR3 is CASSVQTEENTEAFF. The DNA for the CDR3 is TGTGCCAGCAGCGTTCAGACAGAGGAGAACACTGAAGCTTTCTTT. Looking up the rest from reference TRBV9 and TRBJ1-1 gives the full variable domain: DSGVTQTPKHLITATGQRVTLRCSPRSGDLSVYWYQQSLDQGLQFLIQYYNGEERAKGNILERFSAQQFPDLHSELNLSSLELGDSALYFCASSVQTEENTEAFFGQGTRLTVV.

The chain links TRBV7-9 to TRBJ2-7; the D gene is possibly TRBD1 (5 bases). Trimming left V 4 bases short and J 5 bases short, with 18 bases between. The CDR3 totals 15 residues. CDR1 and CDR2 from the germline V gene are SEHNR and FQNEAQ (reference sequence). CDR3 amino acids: CASSSPFQGWHEQYF. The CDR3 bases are TGTGCCAGCAGCTCCCCCTTCCAGGGCTGGCACGAGCAGTACTTC.

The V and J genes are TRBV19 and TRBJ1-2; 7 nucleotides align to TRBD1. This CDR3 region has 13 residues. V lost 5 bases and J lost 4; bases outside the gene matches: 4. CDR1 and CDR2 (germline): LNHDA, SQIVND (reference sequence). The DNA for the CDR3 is TGTGCCAGTAGTTTCGGGACAGTCTATGGCTACACCTTC. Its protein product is CASSFGTVYGYTF. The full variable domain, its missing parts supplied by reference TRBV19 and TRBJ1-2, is DGGITQSPKYLFRKEGQNVTLSCEQNLNHDAMYWYRQDPGQGLRLIYYSQIVNDFQKGDIAEGYSVSREKKESFPLTVTSAQKNPTAFYLCASSFGTVYGYTFGSGTRLTVV.